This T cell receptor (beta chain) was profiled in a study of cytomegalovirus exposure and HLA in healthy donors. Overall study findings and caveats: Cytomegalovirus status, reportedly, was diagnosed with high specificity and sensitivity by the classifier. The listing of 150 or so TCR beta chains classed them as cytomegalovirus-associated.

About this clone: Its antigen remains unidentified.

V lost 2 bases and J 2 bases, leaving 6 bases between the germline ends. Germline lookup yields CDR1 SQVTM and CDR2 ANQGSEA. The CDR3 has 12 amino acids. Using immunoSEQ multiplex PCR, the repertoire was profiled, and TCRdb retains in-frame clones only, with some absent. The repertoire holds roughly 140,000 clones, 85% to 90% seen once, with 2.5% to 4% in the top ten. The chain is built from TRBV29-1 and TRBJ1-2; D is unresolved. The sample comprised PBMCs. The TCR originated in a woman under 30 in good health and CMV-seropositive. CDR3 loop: CSVESENYGYTF. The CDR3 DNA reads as TGCAGCGTTGAATCCGAGAACTATGGCTACACCTTC.